A single T cell receptor beta chain is shown here with its context. The study assigned cohorts using participant-reported clinical history. The data belong to a study of blood T cell repertoires in COVID-19. Study-wide background: The study drew acute and convalescent COVID-19 samples from the United States, Italy and Spain.

Only in-frame clones appear in the TCRdb table, and some are missing; sequencing was by immunoSEQ multiplex PCR. This sample carries a few hundred thousand clones, 88% of them seen once, and the ten largest clones take around 0.92%. Looked up from germline, CDR1 is SGHRS and CDR2 is YFSETQ. Trimming removed 0 bases from V and 0 bases from J, with 10 bases in between. This CDR3 spans 16 amino acids. The sample taken for sequencing was PBMCs or T cells enriched from blood (not recorded which). This clonotype was sampled from a woman aged 25 to 39 who had been exposed to COVID-19. The chain carries TRBV5-1 and TRBJ2-1; D perhaps matches TRBD2 (6 bases). DNA for the CDR3: TGCGCCAGCAGCTTGGCTGGAGGGAGCTCCTACAATGAGCAGTTCTTC. Its protein product is CASSLAGGSSYNEQFF.